The source of this T cell receptor (beta chain) is a study of blood T cell repertoires in COVID-19. Sequencing used immunoSEQ multiplex PCR; TCRdb keeps in-frame clones, though not all of them. The sample shows some 330,000 clones, more than 70% of them seen only once. Germline CDR1 and CDR2: SSHAT and FNYEAQ (reference sequence). CDR3 length: 16 amino acids. V was clipped by 5 bases and J by 4 bases; unmatched bases: 5. Participant age was roughly 18 to 90 years, and participants resided in 20 to 30 US areas. V usage is TRBV7-7 and J usage is TRBJ2-3; 14 positions agree with TRBD2. Sequencing was performed on PBMCs or T cells enriched from blood (not recorded which). The TCR comes from a man aged 40-49 years in a cohort exposed to, infected with or recovered from COVID-19 (not recorded which). CDR3 nucleotide sequence: TGTGCCAGCAGCCCCGGGACTAGCGGGAGTGCAGATACGCAGTATTTT. Its translation is CASSPGTSGSADTQYF.